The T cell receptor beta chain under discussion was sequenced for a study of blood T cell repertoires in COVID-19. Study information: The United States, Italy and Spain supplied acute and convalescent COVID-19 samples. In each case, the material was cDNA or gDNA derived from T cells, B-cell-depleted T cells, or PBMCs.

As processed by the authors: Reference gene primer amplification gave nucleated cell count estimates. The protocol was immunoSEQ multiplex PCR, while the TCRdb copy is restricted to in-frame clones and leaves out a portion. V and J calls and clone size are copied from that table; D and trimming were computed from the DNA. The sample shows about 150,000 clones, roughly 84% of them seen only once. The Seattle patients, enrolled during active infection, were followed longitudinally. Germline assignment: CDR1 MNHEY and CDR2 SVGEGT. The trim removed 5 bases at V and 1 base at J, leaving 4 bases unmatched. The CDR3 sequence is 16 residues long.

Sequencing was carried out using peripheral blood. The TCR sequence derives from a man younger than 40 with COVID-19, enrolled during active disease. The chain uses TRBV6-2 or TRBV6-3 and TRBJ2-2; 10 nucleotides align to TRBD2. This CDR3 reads CASSKLAGLNTGELFF. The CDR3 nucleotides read TGTGCCAGCAGTAAACTAGCGGGGCTGAACACCGGGGAGCTGTTTTTT.